The rows below give T cell receptor beta chains drawn from one sample of a study of beta chain features in type 1 diabetes. The table came from immunoSEQ multiplex PCR; TCRdb's copy has only in-frame clones and leaves some out. The sample yields 450,000 to 550,000 clones, 30% seen once. Sequences were obtained from naive CD4+ T cells from blood. Receptor source: a man younger than 35 in good health. CDR3s include the opening cysteine and the closing phenylalanine or tryptophan. D genes are given only for firm matches. Clone size is stated in some rows and not others, as once, few, many or a class when expanded.

J,size,D,V,length,DNA,CDR3
TRBJ2-1,few,TRBD2,TRBV10-3,14,TGTGCCATCAGTTCACTAGCGGGAGGCGGGGAGCAGTTCTTC,CAISSLAGGGEQFF
TRBJ2-1,.,TRBD2,TRBV30,19,TGTGCCTGGAGTGTACAATCGCGGGAGGGCCGGCTATCCTACAATGAGCAGTTCTTC,CAWSVQSREGRLSYNEQFF
TRBJ2-7,few,.,TRBV6-5,13,TGTGCCAGCACCCTGGGGGTCTCCTACGAGCAGTACTTC,CASTLGVSYEQYF
TRBJ2-7,.,.,TRBV4-1,16,TGCGCCAGCAGCCAAGTGCCTTGGGGGAGCTCCTACGAGCAGTACTTC,CASSQVPWGSSYEQYF
TRBJ2-1,few,TRBD1,TRBV29-1,13,TGCAGCGTTGATGGCCAGGGGGCGGATGAGCAGTTCTTC,CSVDGQGADEQFF
TRBJ1-4,.,.,TRBV10-3,14,TGTGCCATCAGCCCGACAGGCCGGAATGAAAAACTGTTTTTT,CAISPTGRNEKLFF
TRBJ2-7,.,.,TRBV10-3,13,TGTGCCATCAGTGAGTCGGGGGAGAGGGGGCAGTACTTC,CAISESGERGQYF
TRBJ2-7,few,TRBD1,TRBV5-1,15,TGCGCCAGCAGCCTGGGGACAGTCCCGTCCTACGAGCAGTACTTC,CASSLGTVPSYEQYF
TRBJ1-1,.,.,TRBV7-2,15,TGTGCCAGCAGCCCTTGGCCGGACATGAACACTGAAGCTTTCTTT,CASSPWPDMNTEAFF
TRBJ2-1,.,.,TRBV30,13,TGTGCCTGGAGTGTTACTATTGACAATGAGCAGTTCTTC,CAWSVTIDNEQFF
TRBJ2-1,few,.,TRBV27,15,TGTGCCAGCAGTCCCCCGGGCGGGCTCTACAATGAGCAGTTCTTC,CASSPPGGLYNEQFF